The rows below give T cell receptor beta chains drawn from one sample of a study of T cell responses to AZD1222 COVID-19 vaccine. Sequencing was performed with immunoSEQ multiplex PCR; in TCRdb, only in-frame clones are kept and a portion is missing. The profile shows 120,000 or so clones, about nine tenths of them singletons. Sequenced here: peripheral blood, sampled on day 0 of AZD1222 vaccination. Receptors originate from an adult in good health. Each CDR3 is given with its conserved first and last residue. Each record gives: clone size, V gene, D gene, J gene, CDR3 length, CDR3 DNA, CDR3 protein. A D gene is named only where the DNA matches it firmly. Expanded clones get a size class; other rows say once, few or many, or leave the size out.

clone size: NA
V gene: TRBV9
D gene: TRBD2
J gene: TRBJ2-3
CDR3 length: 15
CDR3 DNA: TGTGCCAGCAGCAAACTGGTAACTAGCGGAGCTACGCAGTATTTT
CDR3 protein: CASSKLVTSGATQYF

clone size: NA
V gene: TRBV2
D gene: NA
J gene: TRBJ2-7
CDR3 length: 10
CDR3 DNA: TGTGCCAGCGATGGCGGCGAGCAGTACTTC
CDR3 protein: CASDGGEQYF

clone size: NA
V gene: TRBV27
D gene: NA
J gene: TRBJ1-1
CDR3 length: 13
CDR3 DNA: TGTGCCAGCAGAGTTCGTGGGAACACTGAAGCTTTCTTT
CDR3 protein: CASRVRGNTEAFF

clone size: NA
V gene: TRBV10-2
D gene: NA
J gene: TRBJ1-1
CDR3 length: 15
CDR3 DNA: TGCGCCAGCAGTTCACCTACAGGGCTGGGAACTGAAGCTTTCTTT
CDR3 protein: CASSSPTGLGTEAFF

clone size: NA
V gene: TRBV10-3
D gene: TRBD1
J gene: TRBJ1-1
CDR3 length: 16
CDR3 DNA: TGTGCCATCAGTGATGGGACAGGGGCCATGAACACTGAAGCTTTCTTT
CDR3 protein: CAISDGTGAMNTEAFF

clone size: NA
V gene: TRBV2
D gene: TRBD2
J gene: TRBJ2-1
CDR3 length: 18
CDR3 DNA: TGTGCCAGCAGTGAAGACCTAGCGGGAGGGAGTTCGGTGTATGAGCAGTTCTTC
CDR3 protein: CASSEDLAGGSSVYEQFF

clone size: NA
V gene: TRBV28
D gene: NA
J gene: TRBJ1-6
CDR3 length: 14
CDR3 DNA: TGTGCCAGCAGTTTATGGGGGGCCAATTCACCCCTCCACTTT
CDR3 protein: CASSLWGANSPLHF

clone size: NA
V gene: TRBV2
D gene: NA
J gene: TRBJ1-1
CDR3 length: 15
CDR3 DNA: TGTGCCAGCCACCGCGCCCCGCAGGGCGGCACTGAAGCTTTCTTT
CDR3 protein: CASHRAPQGGTEAFF

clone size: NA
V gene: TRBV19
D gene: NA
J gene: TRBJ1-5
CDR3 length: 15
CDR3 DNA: TGTGCCAGTACACAATACGGGACCTCCGGTCAGCCCCAGCATTTT
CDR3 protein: CASTQYGTSGQPQHF

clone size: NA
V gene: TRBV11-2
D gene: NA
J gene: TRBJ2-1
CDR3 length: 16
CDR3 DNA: TGTGCCAGCAGCCGACGACTAGATCGGGCAATTGATGAGCAGTTCTTC
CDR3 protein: CASSRRLDRAIDEQFF

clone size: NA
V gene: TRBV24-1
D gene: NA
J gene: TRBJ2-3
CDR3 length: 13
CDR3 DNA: TGTGCCACCAGTTCGTGGGCCACAGATACGCAGTATTTT
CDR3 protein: CATSSWATDTQYF

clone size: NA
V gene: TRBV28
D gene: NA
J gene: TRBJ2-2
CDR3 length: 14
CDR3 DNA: TGTGCCAGCAGTGGGAGGAGAAACACCGGGGAGCTGTTTTTT
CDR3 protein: CASSGRRNTGELFF

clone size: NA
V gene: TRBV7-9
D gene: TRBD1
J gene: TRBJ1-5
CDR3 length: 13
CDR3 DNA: TGTGCCAGCCAGGGACAGGGAAATCAGCCCCAGCATTTT
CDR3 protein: CASQGQGNQPQHF

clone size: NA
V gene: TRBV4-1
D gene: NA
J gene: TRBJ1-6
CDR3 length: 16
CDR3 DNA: TGCGCCAGCAGCCTCCTCGGAGGGGGAGATAATTCACCCCTCCACTTT
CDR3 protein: CASSLLGGGDNSPLHF

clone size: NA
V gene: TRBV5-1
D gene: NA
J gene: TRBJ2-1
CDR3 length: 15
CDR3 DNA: TGCGCCAGCAGCTCAGAACCGGGACTTTACAATGAGCAGTTCTTC
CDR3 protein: CASSSEPGLYNEQFF

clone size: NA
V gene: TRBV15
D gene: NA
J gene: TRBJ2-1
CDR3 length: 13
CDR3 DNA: TGTGCCACCAGCAGGACAGAATACAATGAGCAGTTCTTC
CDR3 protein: CATSRTEYNEQFF

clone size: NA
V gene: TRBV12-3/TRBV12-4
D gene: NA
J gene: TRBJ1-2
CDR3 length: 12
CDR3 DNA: TGTGCCAGCAGTTTTGTTGGGCCGGGATGCACCTTC
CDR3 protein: CASSFVGPGCTF

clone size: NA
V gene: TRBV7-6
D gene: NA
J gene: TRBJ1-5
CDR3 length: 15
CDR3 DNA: TGTGCCAGCAGCCCGATCGGGGGCCCAAATCAGCCCCAGCATTTT
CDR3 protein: CASSPIGGPNQPQHF

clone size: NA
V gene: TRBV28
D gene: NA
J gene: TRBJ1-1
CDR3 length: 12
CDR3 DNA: TGTGCCAGCAGTTTAAGACGTACTGAAGCTTTCTTT
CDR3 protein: CASSLRRTEAFF

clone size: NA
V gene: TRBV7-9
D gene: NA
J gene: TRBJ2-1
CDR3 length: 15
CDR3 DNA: TGTGCCAGCAGCTTAGCTCGTGCAACACGCAATGAGCAGTTCTTC
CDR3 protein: CASSLARATRNEQFF

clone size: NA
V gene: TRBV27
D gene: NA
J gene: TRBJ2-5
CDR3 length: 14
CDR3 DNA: TGTGCCAGCAGGGAACTAGGGGCGGTTGAGACCCAGTACTTC
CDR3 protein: CASRELGAVETQYF

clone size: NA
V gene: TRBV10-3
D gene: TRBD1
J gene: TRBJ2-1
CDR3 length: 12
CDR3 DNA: TGTGCCATCAGTGAGTCGCCAGGGGGGCAGTTCTTC
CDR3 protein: CAISESPGGQFF

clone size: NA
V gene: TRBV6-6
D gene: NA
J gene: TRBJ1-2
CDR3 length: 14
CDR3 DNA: TGTGCCAGCAGCCGCGTTGGAGGCGGCTATGGCTACACCTTC
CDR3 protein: CASSRVGGGYGYTF

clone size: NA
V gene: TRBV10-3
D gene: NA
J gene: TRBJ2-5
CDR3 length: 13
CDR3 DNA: TGTGCCATCAGAACAGGGGCCGGGGGGACCCAGTACTTC
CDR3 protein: CAIRTGAGGTQYF

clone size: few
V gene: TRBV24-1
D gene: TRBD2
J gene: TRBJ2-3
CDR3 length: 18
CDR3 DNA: TGTGCCACCAGTGACGCGGCCGCGGCTAGCGGGCCCACAGATACGCAGTATTTT
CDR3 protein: CATSDAAAASGPTDTQYF

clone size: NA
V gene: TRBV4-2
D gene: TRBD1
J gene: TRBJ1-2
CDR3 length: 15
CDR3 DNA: TGTGCCAGCAGCCAATACAGGGGGGAAGTCGATGGCTACACCTTC
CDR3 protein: CASSQYRGEVDGYTF

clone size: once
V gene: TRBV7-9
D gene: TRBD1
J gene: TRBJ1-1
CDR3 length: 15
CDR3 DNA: TGTGCCAGCAGCTTAGTAGGCAGGGGGCCCACTGAAGCTTTCTTT
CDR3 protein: CASSLVGRGPTEAFF

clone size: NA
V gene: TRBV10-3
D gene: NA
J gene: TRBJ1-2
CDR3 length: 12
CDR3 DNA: TGTGCCATCAGTGAGCCGAACGGGGGCTACACCTTC
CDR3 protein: CAISEPNGGYTF

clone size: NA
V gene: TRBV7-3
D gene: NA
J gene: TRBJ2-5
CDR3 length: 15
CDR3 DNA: TGTGCCAGCAGCTCAGCCGGGACACCTCAAGAGACCCAGTACTTC
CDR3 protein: CASSSAGTPQETQYF

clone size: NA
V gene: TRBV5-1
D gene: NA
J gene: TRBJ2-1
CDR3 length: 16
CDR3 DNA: TGCGCCAGCAGCTTGGGGTCGGGGGCCTACTACAATGAGCAGTTCTTC
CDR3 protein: CASSLGSGAYYNEQFF

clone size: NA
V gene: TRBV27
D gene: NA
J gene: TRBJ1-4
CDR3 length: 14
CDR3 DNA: TGTGCCAGCAGTTCCTATGCAACTAATGAAAAACTGTTTTTT
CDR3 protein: CASSSYATNEKLFF

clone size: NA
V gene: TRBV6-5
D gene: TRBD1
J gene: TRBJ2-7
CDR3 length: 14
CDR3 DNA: TGTGCCAGCACCCGGGAACAGGGGCCCTACGAGCAGTACTTC
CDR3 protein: CASTREQGPYEQYF

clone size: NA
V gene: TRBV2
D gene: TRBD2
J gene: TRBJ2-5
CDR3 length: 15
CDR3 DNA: TGTGCCAGCGAGCCGGGACTAGCGGCCCCGGGGACCCAGTACTTC
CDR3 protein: CASEPGLAAPGTQYF

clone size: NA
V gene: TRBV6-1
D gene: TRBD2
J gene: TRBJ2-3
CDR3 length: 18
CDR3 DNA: TGTGCCAGCAGTGAATTAGCGGGAGGGCCTTCTAGCACAGATACGCAGTATTTT
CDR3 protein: CASSELAGGPSSTDTQYF

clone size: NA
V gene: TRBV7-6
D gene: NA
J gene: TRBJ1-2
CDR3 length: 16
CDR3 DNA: TGTGCCAGCAGCTTAGGGGCAGGGGCGGACTACTATGGCTACACCTTC
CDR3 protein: CASSLGAGADYYGYTF

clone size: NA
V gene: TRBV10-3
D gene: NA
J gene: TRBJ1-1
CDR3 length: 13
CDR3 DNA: TGTGCCATCGGGGGGGCAGGGAAGGCTGAAGCTTTCTTT
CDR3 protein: CAIGGAGKAEAFF